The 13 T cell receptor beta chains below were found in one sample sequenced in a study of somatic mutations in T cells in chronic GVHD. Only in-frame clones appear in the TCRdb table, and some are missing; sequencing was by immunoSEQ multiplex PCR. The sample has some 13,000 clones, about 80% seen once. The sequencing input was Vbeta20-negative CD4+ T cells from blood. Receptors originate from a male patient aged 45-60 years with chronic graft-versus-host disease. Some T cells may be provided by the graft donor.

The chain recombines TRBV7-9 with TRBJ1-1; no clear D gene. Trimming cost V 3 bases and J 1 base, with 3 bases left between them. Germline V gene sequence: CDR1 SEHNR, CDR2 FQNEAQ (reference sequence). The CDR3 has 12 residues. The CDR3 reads CASSFRNTEAFF. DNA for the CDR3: TGTGCCAGCAGCTTCAGGAACACTGAAGCTTTCTTT.

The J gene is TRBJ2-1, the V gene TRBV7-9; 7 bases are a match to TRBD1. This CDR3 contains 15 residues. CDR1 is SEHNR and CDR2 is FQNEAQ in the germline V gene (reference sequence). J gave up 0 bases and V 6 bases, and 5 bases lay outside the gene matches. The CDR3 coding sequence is TGTGCCAGCAGTTCGGGACAGCACTCCTACAATGAGCAGTTCTTC. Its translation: CASSSGQHSYNEQFF.

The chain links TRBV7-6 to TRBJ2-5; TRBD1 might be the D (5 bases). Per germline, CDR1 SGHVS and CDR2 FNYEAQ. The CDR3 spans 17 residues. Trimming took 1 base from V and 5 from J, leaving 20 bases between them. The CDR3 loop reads CASSLGSSAGRGETQYF. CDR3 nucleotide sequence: TGTGCCAGCAGCTTAGGGTCGTCGGCAGGGCGCGGCGAGACCCAGTACTTC.

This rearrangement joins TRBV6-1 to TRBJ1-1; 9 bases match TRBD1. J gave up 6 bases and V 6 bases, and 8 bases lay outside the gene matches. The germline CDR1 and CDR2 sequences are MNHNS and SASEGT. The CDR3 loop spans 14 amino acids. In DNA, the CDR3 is TGTGCCAGCAGCCCAAACAGGGGGCAGGCTGAAGCTTTCTTT. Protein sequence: CASSPNRGQAEAFF.

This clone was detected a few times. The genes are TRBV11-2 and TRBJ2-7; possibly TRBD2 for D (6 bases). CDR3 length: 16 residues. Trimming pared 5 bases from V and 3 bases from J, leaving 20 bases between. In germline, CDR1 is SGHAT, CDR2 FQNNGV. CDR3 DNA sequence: TGTGCCAGCAGCCCTAGCAGTAGCGGAAGAATCTACGAGCAGTACTTC. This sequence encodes CASSPSSSGRIYEQYF.

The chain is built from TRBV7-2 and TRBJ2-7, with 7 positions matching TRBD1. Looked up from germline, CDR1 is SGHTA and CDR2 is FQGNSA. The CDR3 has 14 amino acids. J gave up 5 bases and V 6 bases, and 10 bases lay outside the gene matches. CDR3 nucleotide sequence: TGTGCCAGCAGACGCGGACAGGAAGGGGACGAGCAGTACTTC. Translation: CASRRGQEGDEQYF.

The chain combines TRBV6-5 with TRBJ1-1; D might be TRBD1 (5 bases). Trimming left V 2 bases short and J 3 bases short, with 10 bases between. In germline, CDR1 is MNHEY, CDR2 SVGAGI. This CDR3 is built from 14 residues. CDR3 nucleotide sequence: TGTGCCAGCAGTTACGATGGGGGGTACACTGAAGCTTTCTTT. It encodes CASSYDGGYTEAFF.

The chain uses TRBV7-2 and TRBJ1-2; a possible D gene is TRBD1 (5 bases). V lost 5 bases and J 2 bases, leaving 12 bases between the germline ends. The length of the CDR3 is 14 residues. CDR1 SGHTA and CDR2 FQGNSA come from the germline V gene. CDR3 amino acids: CASSRGEANYGYTF. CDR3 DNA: TGTGCCAGCAGCCGAGGGGAGGCCAACTATGGCTACACCTTC. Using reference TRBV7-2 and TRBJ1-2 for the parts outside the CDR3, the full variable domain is GAGVSQSPSNKVTEKGKDVELRCDPISGHTALYWYRQSLGQGLEFLIYFQGNSAPDKSGLPSDRFSAERTGGSVSTLTIQRTQQEDSAVYLCASSRGEANYGYTFGSGTRLTVV.

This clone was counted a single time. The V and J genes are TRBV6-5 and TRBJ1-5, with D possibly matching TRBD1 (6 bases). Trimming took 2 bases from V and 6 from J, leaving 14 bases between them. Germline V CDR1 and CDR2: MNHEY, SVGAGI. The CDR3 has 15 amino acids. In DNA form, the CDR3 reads TGTGCCAGCAGTTACCTACAGGGTAATAGTCAGCCCCAGCATTTT. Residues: CASSYLQGNSQPQHF.

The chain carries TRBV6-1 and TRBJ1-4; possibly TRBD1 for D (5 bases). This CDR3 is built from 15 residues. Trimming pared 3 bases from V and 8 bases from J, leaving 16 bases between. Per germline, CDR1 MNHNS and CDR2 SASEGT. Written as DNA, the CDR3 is TGTGCCAGCAGTGAGTTAAGGGGAGGTGGCGAAAAACTGTTTTTT. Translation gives CASSELRGGGEKLFF.

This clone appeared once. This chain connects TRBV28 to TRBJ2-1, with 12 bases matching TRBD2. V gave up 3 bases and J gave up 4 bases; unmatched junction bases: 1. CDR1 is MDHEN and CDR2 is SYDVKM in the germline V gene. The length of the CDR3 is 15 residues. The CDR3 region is CASSLTSGSYNEQFF. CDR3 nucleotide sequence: TGTGCCAGCAGTTTGACTAGCGGGAGTTACAATGAGCAGTTCTTC.

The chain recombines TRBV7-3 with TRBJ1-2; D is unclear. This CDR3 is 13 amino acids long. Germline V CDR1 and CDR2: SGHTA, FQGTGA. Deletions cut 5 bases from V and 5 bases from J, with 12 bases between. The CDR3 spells CASSPHPGYGYTF. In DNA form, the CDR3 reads TGTGCCAGCAGCCCCCATCCGGGGTATGGCTACACCTTC.

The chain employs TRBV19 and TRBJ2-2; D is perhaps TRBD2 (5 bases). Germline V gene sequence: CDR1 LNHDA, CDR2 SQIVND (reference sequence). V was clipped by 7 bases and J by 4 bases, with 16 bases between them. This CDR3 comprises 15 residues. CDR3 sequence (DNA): TGTGCCAGTAATCTGGGGTCCGCGGGCACCGGGGAGCTGTTTTTT. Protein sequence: CASNLGSAGTGELFF. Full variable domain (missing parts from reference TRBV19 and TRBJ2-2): DGGITQSPKYLFRKEGQNVTLSCEQNLNHDAMYWYRQDPGQGLRLIYYSQIVNDFQKGDIAEGYSVSREKKESFPLTVTSAQKNPTAFYLCASNLGSAGTGELFFGEGSRLTVL.